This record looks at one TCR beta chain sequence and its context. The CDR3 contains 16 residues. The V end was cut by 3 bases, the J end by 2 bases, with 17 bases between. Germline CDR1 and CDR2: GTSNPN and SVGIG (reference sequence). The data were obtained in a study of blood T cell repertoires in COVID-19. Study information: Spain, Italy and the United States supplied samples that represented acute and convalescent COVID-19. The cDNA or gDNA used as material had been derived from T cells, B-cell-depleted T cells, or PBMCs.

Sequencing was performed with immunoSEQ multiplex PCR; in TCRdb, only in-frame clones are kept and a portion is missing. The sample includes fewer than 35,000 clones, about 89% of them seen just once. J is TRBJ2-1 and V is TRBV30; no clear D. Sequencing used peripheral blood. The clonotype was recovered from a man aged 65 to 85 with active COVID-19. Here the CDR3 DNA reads TGTGCCTGGAGGCCCCTGGTAGCAGCCCCCTACAATGAGCAGTTCTTC. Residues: CAWRPLVAAPYNEQFF.